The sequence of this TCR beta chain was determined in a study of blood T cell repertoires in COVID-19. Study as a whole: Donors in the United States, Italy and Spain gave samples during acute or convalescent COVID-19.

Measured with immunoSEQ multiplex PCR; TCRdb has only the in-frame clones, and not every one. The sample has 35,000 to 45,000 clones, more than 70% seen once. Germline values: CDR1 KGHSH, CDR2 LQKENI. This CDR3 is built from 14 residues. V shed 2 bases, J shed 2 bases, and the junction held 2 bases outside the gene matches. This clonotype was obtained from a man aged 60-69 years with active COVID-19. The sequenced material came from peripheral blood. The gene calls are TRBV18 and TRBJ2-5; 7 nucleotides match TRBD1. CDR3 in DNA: TGTGCCAGCTCACCAACAGGGGTACAAGAGACCCAGTACTTC. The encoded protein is CASSPTGVQETQYF.